This TCR beta chain appears in the sequencing data of a study of T cell responses to AZD1222 COVID-19 vaccine (dated by TCRdb to the early 2020s). In the study overall: A total of 230 to 250 trial participants underwent TCR sequencing, of whom 207 received two doses of AZD1222 and about 26 received two doses of the MenACWY control vaccine. Enrollment into the trials was organized by age into subgroups of 18-55, 56-69 and 70-plus years, and those subgroups contained approximately 160, 26 and 62 TCR-sequenced participants, respectively.

The CDR3 regions of human TCRbeta chains were analyzed by immunosequencing. As for how the authors treated the data: TCRs in the repertoires were matched against a reference library of SARS-CoV-2-specific TCRs that had been generated with the MIRA antigen-specificity platform. Breadth was defined as the fraction of unique TCRs that were SARS-CoV-2-associated, and depth was defined as the fraction of total T cells that were SARS-CoV-2-associated. Using the MIRA data, every spike-specific TCR was mapped to the spike region that the TCR reacted to and assigned to either a CD4 or a CD8 class. Log10-transformed breadth and depth values were compared by one-way ANOVA with Sidak's multiple comparisons tests. TCRdb took this table from immuneACCESS and kept in-frame rearrangements with V and J called. Such tables lack part of the clones; where checked against another copy, unresolved V genes explain under half of the gap, and the rest is unexplained. V and J calls and clone size are copied from that table; D and trimming were computed from the DNA. The sample table contains 100,000 to 140,000 clones; only one count was recorded for about nine tenths of them. Under 10% of the sample belongs to the ten largest clones.

Taken from the germline V gene, the CDR1 and CDR2 loops are SGHRS and YFSETQ. A distance of 7 bases separates the germline ends of V and J, which lose 5 bases and 2 bases respectively. The CDR3 spans 12 residues, from the cysteine through the phenylalanine. Only CDR3 DNA remains: 36 bases, in frame from the first base. According to the study, the label for this sample's time point signals: about 28 days (+/-7) after the second vaccine dose. AZD1222 recipients given second doses at about 4 weeks or at about 12 weeks were pooled, since spike-specific TCR depth and breadth were not found to differ between the two schedules. Samples from vaccinated people were obtained from the UK trials COV001 and COV002, which included a single-blind randomized controlled phase 2/3 trial of AZD1222 (ChAdOx1 nCoV-19) in healthy adults. For TCRbeta chain sequencing, PBMC samples from trial participants were taken at day 0 and at day 28 after the second dose.

Overall results and qualifications from the work: Vaccine-associated CD4 TCRs spanned the whole spike protein, with dominant responses in regions 160-218 and 743-854. Because no day 14 peak-response samples were available, the repertoires could be characterized only after the peak T cell response. In the small 56-69-year group, the increase in depth fell short of significance, most likely because of low power. Participants were mostly white British, with more females than males. The authors suggested clonal diversity may have been underestimated. A significant rise in spike-specific TCR breadth and depth was observed after two AZD1222 doses relative to day 0 and relative to MenACWY recipients. Conclusions about previously exposed vaccinees are limited, since just five to seven AZD1222 recipients were seropositive for SARS-CoV-2 at baseline. Nearly half of unique spike-specific TCRs reportedly recognized epitopes outside regions mutated in the B.1.351 and B.1.1.7 variants.

With regard to this clone: Its antigen has not been determined. Base qualities are not at hand, and no much larger clone is one base apart.

The TCR originated in an adult who received the AZD1222 COVID-19 vaccine. Here the chain combines TRBV5-1 and TRBJ2-5; there is no confident call for the D gene. The sample was peripheral blood, taken 28 days after the second AZD1222 dose. The DNA sequence is given as TGCGCCAGCAGGCACACGCAAGAGACCCAGTACTTC. The resulting protein is CASRHTQETQYF. The reference TRBV5-1 and TRBJ2-5 proteins fill in what lies around the CDR3, so the full variable domain reads KAGVTQTPRYLIKTRGQQVTLSCSPISGHRSVSWYQQTPGQGLQFLFEYFSETQRNKGNFPGRFSGRQFSNSRSEMNVSTLELGDSALYLCASRHTQETQYFGPGTRLLVL.